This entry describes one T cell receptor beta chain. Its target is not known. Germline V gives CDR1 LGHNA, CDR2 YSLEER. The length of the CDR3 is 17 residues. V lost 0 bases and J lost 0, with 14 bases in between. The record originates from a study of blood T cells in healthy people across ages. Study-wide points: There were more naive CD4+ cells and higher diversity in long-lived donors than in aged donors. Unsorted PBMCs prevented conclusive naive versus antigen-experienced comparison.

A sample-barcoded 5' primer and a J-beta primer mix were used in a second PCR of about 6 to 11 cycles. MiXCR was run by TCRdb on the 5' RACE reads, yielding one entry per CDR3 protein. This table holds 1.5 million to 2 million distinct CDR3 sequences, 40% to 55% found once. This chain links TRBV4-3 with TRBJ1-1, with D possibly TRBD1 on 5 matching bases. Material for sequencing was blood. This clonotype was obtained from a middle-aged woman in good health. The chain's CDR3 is CASSQDAGGAMNTEAFF. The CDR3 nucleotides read TGCGCCAGCAGCCAAGATGCAGGAGGGGCCATGAACACTGAAGCTTTCTTT.